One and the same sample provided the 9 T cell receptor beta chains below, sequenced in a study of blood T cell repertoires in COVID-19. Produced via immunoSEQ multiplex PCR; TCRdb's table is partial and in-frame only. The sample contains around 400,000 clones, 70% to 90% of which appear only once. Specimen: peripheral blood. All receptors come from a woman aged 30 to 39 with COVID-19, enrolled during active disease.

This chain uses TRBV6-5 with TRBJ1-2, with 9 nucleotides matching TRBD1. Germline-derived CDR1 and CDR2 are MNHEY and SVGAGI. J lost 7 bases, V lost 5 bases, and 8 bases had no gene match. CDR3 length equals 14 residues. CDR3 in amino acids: CASSNGQGWPGYTF. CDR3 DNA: TGTGCCAGCAGTAATGGACAGGGGTGGCCTGGCTACACCTTC.

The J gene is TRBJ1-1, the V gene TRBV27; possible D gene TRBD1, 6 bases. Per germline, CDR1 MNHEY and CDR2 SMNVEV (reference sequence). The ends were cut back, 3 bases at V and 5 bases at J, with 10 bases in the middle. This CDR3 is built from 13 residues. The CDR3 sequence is CASSFTGQTEAFF. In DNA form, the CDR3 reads TGTGCCAGCAGTTTCACAGGGCAGACTGAAGCTTTCTTT.

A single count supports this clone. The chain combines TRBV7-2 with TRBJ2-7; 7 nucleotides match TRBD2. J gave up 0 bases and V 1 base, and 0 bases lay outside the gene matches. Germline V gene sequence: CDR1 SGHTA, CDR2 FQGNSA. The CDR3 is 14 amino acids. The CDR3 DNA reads TGTGCCAGCAGCTTAGGGGGGGGCTCCTACGAGCAGTACTTC. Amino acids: CASSLGGGSYEQYF.

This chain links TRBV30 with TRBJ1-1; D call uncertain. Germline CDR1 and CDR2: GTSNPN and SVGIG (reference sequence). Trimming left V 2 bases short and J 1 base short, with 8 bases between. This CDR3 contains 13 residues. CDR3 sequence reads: CAWSPGGNTEAFF. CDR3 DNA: TGTGCCTGGAGTCCGGGAGGGAACACTGAAGCTTTCTTT.

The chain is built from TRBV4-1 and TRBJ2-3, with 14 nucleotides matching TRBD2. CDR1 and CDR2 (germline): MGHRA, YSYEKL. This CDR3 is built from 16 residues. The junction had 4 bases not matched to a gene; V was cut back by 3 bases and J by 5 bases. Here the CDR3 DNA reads TGCGCCAGCAGCCAGCGACTAGCGGGAGGGGTAGATACGCAGTATTTT. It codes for CASSQRLAGGVDTQYF.

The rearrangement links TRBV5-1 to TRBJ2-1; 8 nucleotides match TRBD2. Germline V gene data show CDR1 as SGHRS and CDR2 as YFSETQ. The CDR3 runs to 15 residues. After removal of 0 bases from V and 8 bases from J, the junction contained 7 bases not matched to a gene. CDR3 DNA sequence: TGCGCCAGCAGCTTGGACCTAGCGGGCAGGGATGAGCAGTTCTTC. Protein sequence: CASSLDLAGRDEQFF. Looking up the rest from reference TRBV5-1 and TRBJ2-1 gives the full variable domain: KAGVTQTPRYLIKTRGQQVTLSCSPISGHRSVSWYQQTPGQGLQFLFEYFSETQRNKGNFPGRFSGRQFSNSRSEMNVSTLELGDSALYLCASSLDLAGRDEQFFGPGTRLTVL.

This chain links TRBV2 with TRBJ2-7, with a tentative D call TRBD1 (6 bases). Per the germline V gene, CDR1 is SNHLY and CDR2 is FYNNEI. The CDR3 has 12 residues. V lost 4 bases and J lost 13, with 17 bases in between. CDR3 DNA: TGTGCCAGCAGTGGTGATGACAGGACCTTTTACTTC. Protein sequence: CASSGDDRTFYF.

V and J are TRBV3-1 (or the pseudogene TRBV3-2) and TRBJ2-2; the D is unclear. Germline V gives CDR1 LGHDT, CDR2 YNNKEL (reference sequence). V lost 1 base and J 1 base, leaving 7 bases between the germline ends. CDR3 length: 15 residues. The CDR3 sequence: CASSQVAVNTGELFF. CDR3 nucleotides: TGTGCCAGCAGCCAAGTCGCGGTGAACACCGGGGAGCTGTTTTTT.

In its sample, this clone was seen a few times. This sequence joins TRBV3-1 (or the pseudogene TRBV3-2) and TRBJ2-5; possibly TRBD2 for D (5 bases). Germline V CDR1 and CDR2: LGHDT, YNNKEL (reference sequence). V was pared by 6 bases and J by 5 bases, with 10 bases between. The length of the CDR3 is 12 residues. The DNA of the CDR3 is TGTGCCAGCAGTCATGAGGGTGAGACCCAGTACTTC. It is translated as CASSHEGETQYF.